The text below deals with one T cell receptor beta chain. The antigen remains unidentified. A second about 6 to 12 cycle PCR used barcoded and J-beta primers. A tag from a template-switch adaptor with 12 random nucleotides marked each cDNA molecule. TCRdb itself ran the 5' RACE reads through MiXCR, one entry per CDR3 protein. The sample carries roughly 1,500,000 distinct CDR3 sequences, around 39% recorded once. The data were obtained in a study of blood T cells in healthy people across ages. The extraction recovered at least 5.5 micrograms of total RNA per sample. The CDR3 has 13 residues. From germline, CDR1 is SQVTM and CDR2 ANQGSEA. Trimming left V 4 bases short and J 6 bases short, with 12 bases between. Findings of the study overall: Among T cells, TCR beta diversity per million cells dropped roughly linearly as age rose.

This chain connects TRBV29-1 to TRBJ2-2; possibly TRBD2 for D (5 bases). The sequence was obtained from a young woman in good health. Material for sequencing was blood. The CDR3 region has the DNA TGCAGCGTTGGTAGATACGGGGCCGGGGAGCTGTTTTTT. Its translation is CSVGRYGAGELFF.